These 9 T cell receptor beta chains share one sample of origin, sequenced in a study of blood T cell repertoires in COVID-19. Only in-frame clones appear in the TCRdb table, and some are missing; sequencing was by immunoSEQ multiplex PCR. The sample has fewer than 250,000 clones, around four fifths seen once. Sequenced material: peripheral blood. The receptors were gathered from an older woman with active or convalescent COVID-19.

In its sample, this clone was seen once. The rearrangement joins TRBV6-1 to TRBJ1-1; a weak D match, TRBD1 (5 bases). CDR1 and CDR2 from the germline V gene are MNHNS and SASEGT. The CDR3 spans 16 residues. V was cut by 4 bases and J by 1 base, with 16 bases left in between. DNA for the CDR3: TGTGCCAGCAGTGGTTACAGGAGACGAAAGAACACTGAAGCTTTCTTT. It translates to CASSGYRRRKNTEAFF.

The chain combines TRBV28 with TRBJ1-1; no firm D call. Germline values: CDR1 MDHEN, CDR2 SYDVKM. The CDR3 length is 21 residues. The V and J ends lost 7 bases and 0 bases respectively, with 33 bases between them. The CDR3 nucleotides are TGTGCCAGCAAAAATGGAAGACTGGGAAAGAGGGTGAGCGGGGTGAACACTGAAGCTTTCTTT. Its protein product is CASKNGRLGKRVSGVNTEAFF.

V and J are TRBV20-1 and TRBJ1-1; D is unresolved. The CDR3 spans 11 residues. Between the trimmed V and J ends, which lost 2 bases and 6 bases, there was a span of 7 bases. Per the germline V gene, CDR1 is DFQATT and CDR2 is SNEGSKA (reference sequence). The CDR3 DNA is TGCAGTGCTAGAAATGAGCCTGAAGCTTTCTTT. It encodes CSARNEPEAFF.

V gene TRBV10-3 combines with J gene TRBJ1-1; D is unclear. Germline V gives CDR1 ENHRY, CDR2 SYGVKD. Trimming shortened V by 3 bases and J by 4 bases, and 9 bases separated the two germline ends. The CDR3 covers 13 residues. DNA of the CDR3: TGTGCCATCAGTGAACGGCCAGGCACTGAAGCTTTCTTT. Translating it yields CAISERPGTEAFF.

The CDR3, as DNA: TGCGCCAGCAGTGAGTCGACACCCCTTAGCGGAGGGAATGAGCAGTTCTTC. This translates into CASSESTPLSGGNEQFF. This rearrangement joins TRBV10-2 to TRBJ2-1; tentative D call: TRBD2 (6 bases). Germline CDR1 is WSHSY and CDR2 is SAAADI. The CDR3 has 17 amino acids. Trimming took 0 bases from V and 7 from J, leaving 19 bases between them.

The V gene is TRBV27, the J gene TRBJ1-2; 7 nucleotides match TRBD1. Germline CDR1 is MNHEY and CDR2 is SMNVEV (reference sequence). The V gene end was trimmed by 7 bases and the J gene end by 4 bases; junction bases not matched to a gene: 15. The CDR3 has 16 amino acids. CDR3 amino acids: CASIQVGGARLYGYTF. CDR3 sequence (DNA): TGTGCCAGCATTCAAGTAGGGGGCGCGAGGCTCTATGGCTACACCTTC.

This chain uses TRBV28 with TRBJ1-2; TRBD1 agrees at 8 bases. The CDR3 runs to 15 residues. Germline values: CDR1 MDHEN, CDR2 SYDVKM. V was pared by 8 bases and J by 4 bases, with 12 bases of the junction left unmatched. The CDR3: CASRSQDRVFYGYTF. The CDR3, as DNA: TGTGCCAGCCGCTCCCAGGACAGGGTGTTCTATGGCTACACCTTC.

This chain joins TRBV19 and TRBJ2-5; 11 nucleotides align to TRBD2. Germline lookup yields CDR1 LNHDA and CDR2 SQIVND (reference sequence). Losses at the gene ends were 6 bases for V and 4 bases for J; bases not matched to a gene: 7. The CDR3 is made up of 15 amino acids. The DNA for the CDR3 is TGTGCCAGTAGAAATAGCGGGGGGGCACGAGAGACCCAGTACTTC. It is translated as CASRNSGGARETQYF.

This clone has more than one count but fewer than ten. The V gene is TRBV19, the J gene TRBJ2-3; 8 nucleotides match TRBD2. The length of the CDR3 is 16 residues. The germline gives CDR1 LNHDA, CDR2 SQIVND (reference sequence). Trimming removed 7 bases from V and 5 bases from J; junction bases left unmatched: 14. This CDR3 reads CASNWDAGGLVDTQYF. In DNA form, the CDR3 reads TGTGCCAGTAATTGGGACGCGGGAGGTCTAGTAGATACGCAGTATTTT. Supplemented by reference TRBV19 and TRBJ2-3, the full variable domain reads DGGITQSPKYLFRKEGQNVTLSCEQNLNHDAMYWYRQDPGQGLRLIYYSQIVNDFQKGDIAEGYSVSREKKESFPLTVTSAQKNPTAFYLCASNWDAGGLVDTQYFGPGTRLTVL.